The rows below give T cell receptor beta chains drawn from one sample of a study of cytomegalovirus exposure and HLA in healthy donors. Sequenced by immunoSEQ multiplex PCR; TCRdb stores in-frame clones only, minus some. The sample carries some 170,000 clones, over 60% recorded once. The specimen was PBMCs. These receptor sequences come from a man in his forties in good health and CMV-seropositive. The CDR3 runs from the conserved cysteine through the conserved F or W. The D gene is left open where the match is weak. Size is stated for part of the rows, as once, few or many counts, or as a class when the clone is expanded.

j_call clone_size d_call v_call cdr3_nt cdr3_aa
TRBJ2-7 NA TRBD1 TRBV11-3 TGTGCCAGCAGCCCCTCGCGGACAGGAATCTCCTACGAGCAGTACTTC CASSPSRTGISYEQYF
TRBJ2-2 once TRBD2 TRBV27 TGTGCCAGCAGTGAGCGGGACGCGATCACCGGGGAGCTGTTTTTT CASSERDAITGELFF
TRBJ2-7 NA TRBD1 TRBV30 TGTGCCTGGAGTATTACCGGGACAGGGGCCTACGAGCAGTACTTC CAWSITGTGAYEQYF
TRBJ2-2 NA NA TRBV5-1 TGCGCCAGCAGTGCCGTTGCGGGGACCGGGGAGCTGTTTTTT CASSAVAGTGELFF
TRBJ2-7 NA NA TRBV10-3 TGTGCCATCAGTGAACTCTACGAGCAGTACTTC CAISELYEQYF
TRBJ2-1 few TRBD2 TRBV4-1 TGCGCCAGCAGCCAAGAGGGACTAGCGGGAGCGGATGAGCAGTTCTTC CASSQEGLAGADEQFF
TRBJ2-3 few TRBD2 TRBV19 TGTGCCAGTAGTATTAGCGGGAGTTATACGCAGTATTTT CASSISGSYTQYF
TRBJ2-7 NA NA TRBV7-8 TGTGCCAGCAGCTCCCTGACTAGTGTCTTCGAGCAGTACTTC CASSSLTSVFEQYF
TRBJ1-5 NA NA TRBV6-4 TGTGCCAGCAGTGACTGGCCCAATCAGCCCCAGCATTTT CASSDWPNQPQHF
TRBJ2-2 NA NA TRBV9 TGTGCCAGCAGCGTAGTGGCAGGGCCGGGCACCGGGGAGCTGTTTTTT CASSVVAGPGTGELFF
TRBJ2-4 NA TRBD1 TRBV15 TGTGCCACCAGCAGAGTACGGGACAGTCTAGCCAAAAACAGTCAGTACTTC CATSRVRDSLAKNSQYF
TRBJ2-7 NA TRBD1 TRBV7-9 TGTGCCAGCAGCTTAAAGTTGCGAGACAGGGCTTTCCACGAGCAGTACTTC CASSLKLRDRAFHEQYF
TRBJ2-7 NA NA TRBV18 TGTGCCAGCTCACCACCCAATCTAAACGAGCAGTACTTC CASSPPNLNEQYF
TRBJ1-1 NA NA TRBV5-1 TGCGCCAGCAGCCCGGGGGGAGGGGCCACTGAAGCTTTCTTT CASSPGGGATEAFF
TRBJ2-7 once TRBD2 TRBV13 TGTGCCAGCAGCGGGACTAGCTACGAGCAGTACTTC CASSGTSYEQYF
TRBJ2-7 NA NA TRBV7-6 TGTGCCAGCAGCTTAGTTTCGCGGGACTACGAGCAGTACTTC CASSLVSRDYEQYF
TRBJ2-6 NA NA TRBV19 TGTGCCAGTAGCACGTGGACAGTCTCCTCTGGGGCCAACGTCCTGACTTTC CASSTWTVSSGANVLTF
TRBJ2-5 few NA TRBV2 TGTGCCAGCAGTGGTCAAAAAGGAGGAGAGACCCAGTACTTC CASSGQKGGETQYF
TRBJ2-7 NA NA TRBV2 TGTGCCAGCAGTTGGGACACCTCTCACGAGCAGTACTTC CASSWDTSHEQYF
TRBJ1-5 once TRBD1 TRBV7-9 TGTGCCAGCAGCCGACAGGGCGGCAATCAGCCCCAGCATTTT CASSRQGGNQPQHF
TRBJ1-2 NA TRBD1 TRBV10-2 TGCGCCAGCAGTGATCCCGGGACAGGGGACTATGGCTACACCTTC CASSDPGTGDYGYTF
TRBJ2-7 NA NA TRBV11-3 TGTGCCAGCAGCTTAGAAGCGTTCTCCTACGAGCAGTACTTC CASSLEAFSYEQYF
TRBJ2-3 NA TRBD2 TRBV10-3 TGTGCCATCAGTGAGCGTGGGACTAGCGGGAGTACAGATACGCAGTATTTT CAISERGTSGSTDTQYF
TRBJ2-3 NA NA TRBV18 TGTGCCAGCTCACCATACGGGGGAGTCACAGATACGCAGTATTTT CASSPYGGVTDTQYF
TRBJ2-7 few TRBD2 TRBV9 TGTGCCAGCAGCGTAGGTGCTAGCGGGAGTTACCACGAGCAGTACTTC CASSVGASGSYHEQYF
TRBJ2-1 few NA TRBV7-9 TGTGCCAGCAGCTTAGTCGGGGACAATGAGCAGTTCTTC CASSLVGDNEQFF
TRBJ1-4 NA TRBD1 TRBV5-1 TGCGCCAGCAGCTTCGGACAGGCCCCGGGTAATGAAAAACTGTTTTTT CASSFGQAPGNEKLFF
TRBJ2-7 NA NA TRBV27 TGTGCCAGCAGTTTATCGCAGCGTTCCTACGAGCAGTACTTC CASSLSQRSYEQYF
TRBJ1-1 NA NA TRBV5-4 TGTGCCAGCAGCCCCTCATCGGGCCGGGGAAGGAACACTGAAGCTTTCTTT CASSPSSGRGRNTEAFF
TRBJ2-1 NA NA TRBV5-1 TGCGCCAGCAGCGGGGGGAGTTGGTCTTACAATGAGCAGTTCTTC CASSGGSWSYNEQFF
TRBJ1-1 NA NA TRBV29-1 TGCAGCGTTGTGGGAGAAGGCAGAGCTTTCTTT CSVVGEGRAFF
TRBJ1-5 NA NA TRBV29-1 TGCAGCGGGGGGGTAGGGGAGGTGAATCAGCCCCAGCATTTT CSGGVGEVNQPQHF
TRBJ2-7 NA NA TRBV7-8 TGTGCCAGCAGCCCTCTCCGCGGACAGCAAGGTTACGAGCAGTACTTC CASSPLRGQQGYEQYF
TRBJ1-4 NA TRBD1 TRBV7-9 TGTGCCAGCAGCATTGGGACAGACTATAATGAAAAACTGTTTTTT CASSIGTDYNEKLFF
TRBJ2-1 NA TRBD2 TRBV9 TGTGCCAGCAGCGTAGCACAAACCGGGACTAGCGGTAACAATGAGCAGTTCTTC CASSVAQTGTSGNNEQFF
TRBJ2-2 NA TRBD1 TRBV19 TGTGCCAGTAGGACAGGGATTTCGATGTGGGACACCGGGGAGCTGTTTTTT CASRTGISMWDTGELFF
TRBJ1-2 NA TRBD1 TRBV18 TGTGCCAGCTCATTGGACAGGGATGGCTACACCTTC CASSLDRDGYTF
TRBJ2-1 NA NA TRBV6-4 TGTGCCAGCTCGACAGGAGACAGCTCCTACAATGAGCAGTTCTTC CASSTGDSSYNEQFF
TRBJ1-5 NA NA TRBV6-5 TGTGCCAGCAGGTCAGGGAATAGCAATCAGCCCCAGCATTTT CASRSGNSNQPQHF
TRBJ1-5 NA NA TRBV11-2 TGTGCCAGCAGCCCCGGGGGGCGTCAGCCCCAGCATTTT CASSPGGRQPQHF
TRBJ2-3 NA TRBD2 TRBV5-1 TGCGCCAGCAGCCGTGGACTAGGGAGCACAGATACGCAGTATTTT CASSRGLGSTDTQYF